The 13 T cell receptor beta chains below were found in one sample sequenced in a study of sequential checkpoint blockade in melanoma (dated by TCRdb to the late 2010s). The treatment or condition label, as the study defines it: randomized to nivolumab then ipilimumab (arm A) or the reverse (arm B). The library relied on the immunoSEQ multiplex PCR assay. Held by TCRdb, this immuneACCESS table contains in-frame sequences only and omits some clones. Under half of the omission traces to an unresolved V gene where checked; the cause of the rest is unknown. Here the sample has 3,600 or so clones; less than 60% occur a single time. The top ten constitute approximately 22% of the sample. This sample comprised CD8+ T cells sorted from blood (inferred from file names), obtained from a patient given nivolumab and ipilimumab in sequence. The receptors stem from a human patient with melanoma. Some clones in this sample may be carry-over from other donors' samples.

The gene calls are TRBV15 and TRBJ2-7, with TRBD1 matching 10 bases. CDR3 length equals 16 residues. The germline V gene has CDR1 LNHNV and CDR2 YYDKDF (reference sequence). Trimming took 3 bases from V and 5 from J; bases not matched to a gene: 10. CDR3 DNA sequence: TGTGCCACCAGCAGCCCGACAACGACAGGGGGCAACGAGCAGTACTTC. Its protein is CATSSPTTTGGNEQYF.

The CDR3 DNA follows: TGTGCCAGCAGCTTAGGTGGAGGAATTGAAGCTTTCTTT. The encoded protein is CASSLGGGIEAFF. V gene TRBV7-2 combines with J gene TRBJ1-1; D unclear. CDR1 is SGHTA and CDR2 is FQGNSA in the germline V gene. This CDR3 spans 13 amino acids. Trimming removed 1 base at V and 7 bases at J, with 10 bases between.

This clone showed up just once. This chain's CDR3 is CASSLGPGANEQFF. CDR3 bases: TGTGCCAGCAGCTTGGGGCCAGGGGCCAATGAGCAGTTCTTC. The gene calls are TRBV5-5 and TRBJ2-1, with a tentative D call TRBD1 (6 bases). Germline values: CDR1 SGHKS, CDR2 YYEKEE (reference sequence). This CDR3 is 14 amino acids long. The germline V and J ends were trimmed by 0 bases and 6 bases, with 10 bases remaining between them.

This clone was detected once. V gene TRBV4-3 combines with J gene TRBJ2-6; TRBD2 might be the D (5 bases). There are 16 residues in the CDR3. Germline V lookup: CDR1 LGHNA, CDR2 YSLEER. The V gene lost 1 base and the J gene lost 3 bases, with 10 bases spanning the gap. CDR3 in amino acids: CASSQGRGLGANVLTF. The CDR3 DNA follows: TGCGCCAGCAGCCAAGGACGAGGGCTTGGGGCCAACGTCCTGACTTTC.

J is TRBJ1-3 and V is TRBV10-2, with D perhaps matching TRBD1 (5 bases). CDR3 length: 14 amino acids. The germline V gene encodes CDR1 WSHSY and CDR2 SAAADI. V lost 4 bases to trimming and J lost 2 bases, with 9 bases between them. The CDR3 loop reads CASSGGTAGNTIYF. In nucleotides, the CDR3 is TGCGCCAGCAGTGGGGGCACCGCTGGAAACACCATATATTTT.

This CDR3 reads CASSRPTQGEAFF. In DNA, the CDR3 is TGTGCCAGCAGCCGCCCTACGCAGGGTGAAGCTTTCTTT. V gene TRBV7-4 combines with J gene TRBJ1-1; perhaps TRBD1 as D (5 bases). Germline CDR1 reads SGHVT; CDR2 reads SQSDAQ. The CDR3 has 13 amino acids. Trimming pared 5 bases from V and 7 bases from J, leaving 14 bases between. Complete variable domain (other parts from reference TRBV7-4 and TRBJ1-1): GAGVSQSPRYKVAKRGRDVALRCDSISGHVTLYWYRQTLGQGSEVLTYSQSDAQRDKSGRPSGRFSAERPERSVSTLKIQRTEQGDSAVYLCASSRPTQGEAFFGQGTRLTVV.

V gene TRBV7-2 combines with J gene TRBJ1-2, with D possibly matching TRBD1 (5 bases). The CDR3 contains 13 residues. V was cut by 1 base and J by 5 bases, with 8 bases left in between. Germline CDR1 and CDR2: SGHTA and FQGNSA. The CDR3 sequence: CASSLGTLYGYTF. DNA of the CDR3: TGTGCCAGCAGCTTAGGGACATTATATGGCTACACCTTC. Supplemented by reference TRBV7-2 and TRBJ1-2, the full variable domain reads GAGVSQSPSNKVTEKGKDVELRCDPISGHTALYWYRQSLGQGLEFLIYFQGNSAPDKSGLPSDRFSAERTGGSVSTLTIQRTQQEDSAVYLCASSLGTLYGYTFGSGTRLTVV.

The chain couples TRBV7-6 to TRBJ1-4; D gene uncertain. V was shortened by 5 bases and J by 7 bases, with 8 bases between the two germline ends. This CDR3 spans 12 amino acids. The V gene's germline CDR1 is SGHVS and CDR2 FNYEAQ. The CDR3 DNA reads as TGTGCCAGCAGCCCCCGAGGTGAAAAACTGTTTTTT. Protein: CASSPRGEKLFF.

This clone was found once. This chain uses TRBV15 with TRBJ2-2; tentatively, D is TRBD1 (5 bases). Germline V lookup: CDR1 LNHNV, CDR2 YYDKDF (reference sequence). The CDR3 loop spans 16 amino acids. The V gene lost 1 base and the J gene lost 0 bases, with 9 bases spanning the gap. The chain's CDR3 is CATSRGQQANTGELFF. CDR3 sequence (DNA): TGTGCCACCAGCAGAGGACAGCAAGCGAACACCGGGGAGCTGTTTTTT.

This clone was observed once. The J gene is TRBJ2-5, the V gene TRBV6-1, with 7 bases fitting TRBD2. Near its end, the DNA agrees better with TRBJ2-7, so the J call may be wrong. This CDR3 is built from 14 residues. Germline V lookup: CDR1 MNHNS, CDR2 SASEGT. The DNA for the CDR3 is TGTGCCAGCAGTGAAAGGGAGGGGCGCTACGAGCAGTACTTC. Amino acids: CASSEREGRYEQYF.

The V call is TRBV6-5, the J call TRBJ1-1; TRBD1 matches 7 bases. Trimming cost V 6 bases and J 7 bases; bases outside gene matches: 5. The germline V gene has CDR1 MNHEY and CDR2 SVGAGI. The CDR3 contains 12 residues. CDR3 sequence reads: CASSRDRFEAFF. In DNA, the CDR3 is TGTGCCAGCAGCCGGGACAGATTTGAAGCTTTCTTT.

The CDR3 coding sequence is TGTGCCAGCAGCTTAAGCGGGGGGGCTGGGGCCAACGTCCTGACTTTC. It translates to CASSLSGGAGANVLTF. The gene calls are TRBV7-3 and TRBJ2-6, with 9 bases identical to TRBD2. Trimming took 1 base from V and 2 from J; bases not matched to a gene: 0. This CDR3 region has 16 residues. CDR1 is SGHTA and CDR2 is FQGTGA in the germline V gene. The complete variable domain, with remaining parts taken from reference TRBV7-3 and TRBJ2-6, reads GAGVSQTPSNKVTEKGKYVELRCDPISGHTALYWYRQSLGQGPEFLIYFQGTGAADDSGLPNDRFFAVRPEGSVSTLKIQRTERGDSAVYLCASSLSGGAGANVLTFGAGSRLTVL.

The gene calls are TRBV7-9 and TRBJ2-7; D not certain. Germline V gives CDR1 SEHNR, CDR2 FQNEAQ (reference sequence). V dropped 1 base and J dropped 2 bases, with 9 bases sitting between them. The CDR3 sequence is 14 residues long. The CDR3 DNA reads as TGTGCCAGCAGCTTAGGGTCCAGTCCCTACGAGCAGTACTTC. This translates into CASSLGSSPYEQYF.